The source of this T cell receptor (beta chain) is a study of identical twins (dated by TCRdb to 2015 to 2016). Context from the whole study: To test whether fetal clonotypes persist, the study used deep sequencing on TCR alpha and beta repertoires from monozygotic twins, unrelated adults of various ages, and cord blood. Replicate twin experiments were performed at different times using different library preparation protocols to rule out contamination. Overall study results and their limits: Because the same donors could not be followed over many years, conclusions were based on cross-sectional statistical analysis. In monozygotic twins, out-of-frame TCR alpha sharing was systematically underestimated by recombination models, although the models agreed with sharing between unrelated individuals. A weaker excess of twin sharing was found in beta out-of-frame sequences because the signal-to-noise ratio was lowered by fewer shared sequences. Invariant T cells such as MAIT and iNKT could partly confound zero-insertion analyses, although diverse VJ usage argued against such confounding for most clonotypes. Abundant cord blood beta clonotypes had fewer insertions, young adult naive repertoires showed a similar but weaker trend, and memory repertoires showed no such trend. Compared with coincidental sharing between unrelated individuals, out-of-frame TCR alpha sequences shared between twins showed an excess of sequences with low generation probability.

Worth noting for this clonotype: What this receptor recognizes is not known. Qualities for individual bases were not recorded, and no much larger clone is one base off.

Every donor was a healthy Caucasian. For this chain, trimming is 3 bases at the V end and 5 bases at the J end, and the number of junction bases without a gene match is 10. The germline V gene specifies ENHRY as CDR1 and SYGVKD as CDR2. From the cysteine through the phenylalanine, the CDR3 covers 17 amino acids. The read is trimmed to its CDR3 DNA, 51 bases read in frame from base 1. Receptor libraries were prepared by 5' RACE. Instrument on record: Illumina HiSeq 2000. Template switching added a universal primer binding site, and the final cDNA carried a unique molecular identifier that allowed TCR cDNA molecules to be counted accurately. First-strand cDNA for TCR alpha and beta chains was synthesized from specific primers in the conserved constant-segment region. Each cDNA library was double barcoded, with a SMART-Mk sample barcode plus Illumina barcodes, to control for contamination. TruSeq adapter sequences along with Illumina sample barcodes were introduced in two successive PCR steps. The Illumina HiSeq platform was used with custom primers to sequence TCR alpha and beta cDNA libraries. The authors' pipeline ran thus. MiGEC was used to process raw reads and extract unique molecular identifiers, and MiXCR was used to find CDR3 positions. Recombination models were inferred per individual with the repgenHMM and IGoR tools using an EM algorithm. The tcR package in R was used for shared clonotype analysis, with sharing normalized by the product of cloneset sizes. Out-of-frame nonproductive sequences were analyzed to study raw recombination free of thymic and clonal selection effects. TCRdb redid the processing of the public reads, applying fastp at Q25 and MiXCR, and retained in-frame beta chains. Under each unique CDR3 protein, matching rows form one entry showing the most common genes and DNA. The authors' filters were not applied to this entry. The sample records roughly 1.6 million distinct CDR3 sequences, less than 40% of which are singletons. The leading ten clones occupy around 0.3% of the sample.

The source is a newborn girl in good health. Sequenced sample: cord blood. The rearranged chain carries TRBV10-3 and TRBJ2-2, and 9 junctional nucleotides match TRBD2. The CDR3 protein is CAISEWGLAGQTGELFF. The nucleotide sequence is TGTGCCATCAGTGAATGGGGGCTAGCGGGACAGACCGGGGAGCTGTTTTTT.